The clone carrying this T cell receptor (beta chain) has a single count. Its specificity is unknown. This sample stems from a study of cytomegalovirus exposure and HLA in healthy donors. Study-wide context: There were some 120 million unique TCR beta sequences, drawn from approximately 180 million T cells, in an earlier analysis. General study findings and limits: Listed as cytomegalovirus-associated were 150 to 200 TCR beta chains.

The CDR3 length is 16 residues. The PCR ran on 60 Vbeta and 13 Jbeta primers. Assay used: immunoSEQ multiplex PCR; TCRdb lists only in-frame clones, some missing. The table includes roughly 150,000 clones, around 75% detected once. Sequenced material: PBMCs. This sequence joins TRBV21-1 and TRBJ1-5; TRBD1, as called in the table, went unchecked against the DNA. TRBV21-1 is reported as a pseudogene. This clonotype was obtained from a female donor in good health and CMV-seronegative. CDR3 loop: CASSGTDKHCNQPQHF. The CDR3 region has the DNA TGTGCCAGCTCCGGGACAGACAAGCACTGCAATCAGCCCCAGCATTTT.